The clone carrying this T cell receptor (beta chain) was counted a few times. What it recognizes is unknown. This specimen comes from a study of beta chain features in type 1 diabetes. Broader study findings: For Type 1 diabetes patients, all four CD4+ subsets carried TCRB CDR3s that were moderately but significantly shorter.

Sequenced material consisted of expressed TCRB transcripts (all of the isolated RNA was reverse transcribed). Clones were read by immunoSEQ multiplex PCR, and TCRdb kept only the in-frame ones, dropping some. The sample consists of approximately 260,000 clones, 24% of them appearing once. Germline V gene sequence: CDR1 SEHNR, CDR2 FQNEAQ (reference sequence). Trimming cost V 4 bases and J 0 bases; bases outside gene matches: 9. The CDR3 contains 18 residues. This TCR was recovered from a woman aged 25 to 39 with type 1 diabetes. This sequence joins TRBV7-9 and TRBJ1-5; 10 nucleotides match TRBD1. Input material: naive CD4+ T cells from blood. Here the CDR3 DNA reads TGTGCCAGCAGCTCCGGGACAGGGGACCTCTATAGCAATCAGCCCCAGCATTTT. Residues: CASSSGTGDLYSNQPQHF.